The 18 T cell receptor beta chains below were found in one sample sequenced in a study of blood T cells in healthy people across ages. Together with a sample-barcoded 5' primer, a J-beta primer mix was included in a second PCR lasting roughly 6 to 12 cycles. TCRdb called the 5' RACE reads again in MiXCR, with one record for every CDR3 protein. The table includes 800,000 to 950,000 distinct CDR3 sequences, roughly 40% detected once. Sample: blood. These receptors all stem from a young man in good health.

This chain uses TRBV12-3 or TRBV12-4 with TRBJ2-2; TRBD1 is a possible D gene (6 bases). The CDR3 is made up of 15 amino acids. Trimming took off 6 bases at V and 2 bases at J, with 13 bases between the two ends. The CDR3 region is CASSLRDTNTGELFF. CDR3 in DNA: TGTGCCAGCAGCCTCCGGGACACCAACACCGGGGAGCTGTTTTTT.

This clonotype was counted at least ten times. The rearrangement joins TRBV20-1 to TRBJ2-7; D gene uncertain. The CDR3 totals 13 residues. Germline CDR1 and CDR2: DFQATT and SNEGSKA (reference sequence). Trimming left V 2 bases short and J 0 bases short, with 8 bases between. The CDR3 nucleotides are TGCAGTGCTAGATTTCCACCCTCCTACGAGCAGTACTTC. As protein: CSARFPPSYEQYF.

This clonotype was seen repeatedly, ten times or more. V is TRBV29-1 and J is TRBJ2-1; D not certain. The CDR3 loop spans 13 amino acids. The ends were cut back, 6 bases at V and 10 bases at J, with 19 bases in the middle. Germline V gene sequence: CDR1 SQVTM, CDR2 ANQGSEA. The CDR3 loop is CSVHEESPLEQFF. The CDR3 DNA is TGCAGCGTCCATGAAGAGTCCCCCCTCGAGCAGTTCTTC.

The rearrangement uses TRBV4-1 and TRBJ2-5; 7 nucleotides agree with TRBD2. The assigned J gene may be wrong: the sequence end matches TRBJ2-4 better. The CDR3 loop spans 15 amino acids. Germline values: CDR1 MGHRA, CDR2 YSYEKL. The CDR3 nucleotides are TGCGCCAGCAGCCAAGTGCCTAGCGCGGGAGACATTCAGTACTTC. It encodes CASSQVPSAGDIQYF.

This clonotype occurred a few times. In DNA form, the CDR3 reads TGTGCCAGCACCGGGACAGGGAGCGGCTACACCTTC. Its protein is CASTGTGSGYTF. The genes are TRBV27 and TRBJ1-2; 9 bases fit TRBD1. The V gene end was trimmed by 7 bases and the J gene end by 8 bases; junction bases not matched to a gene: 5. Germline V lookup: CDR1 MNHEY, CDR2 SMNVEV (reference sequence). This CDR3 comprises 12 residues.

This clonotype has only a few counts. For the CDR3, the DNA is TGCGCCAGCAGCCAAGAGGGACAGGGGGATTGGACTGAAGCTTTCTTT. Translating gives CASSQEGQGDWTEAFF. V and J are TRBV4-1 and TRBJ1-1; 11 bases match TRBD1. V gave up 0 bases and J gave up 5 bases; unmatched junction bases: 5. Looked up from germline, CDR1 is MGHRA and CDR2 is YSYEKL. This CDR3 spans 16 amino acids.

The V and J genes are TRBV11-3 and TRBJ2-7, with D tentatively TRBD1 (6 bases). V was shortened by 5 bases and J by 7 bases, with 24 bases between the two germline ends. This CDR3 spans 16 amino acids. CDR1 SGHNT and CDR2 YENEEA come from the germline V gene. The CDR3 DNA sequence: TGTGCCAGCAGCGAACGCAGGGGAAATGGTCGGAATGAGCAGTACTTC. This translates into CASSERRGNGRNEQYF.

This clonotype was seen a few times. The chain combines TRBV12-3 or TRBV12-4 with TRBJ2-3, with 9 bases identical to TRBD2. J lost 3 bases, V lost 0 bases, and 4 bases had no gene match. This CDR3 contains 16 residues. CDR3 loop: CASSLAQLAGTDTQYF. CDR3 sequence (DNA): TGTGCCAGCAGTTTAGCCCAGCTAGCGGGAACAGATACGCAGTATTTT.

V gene TRBV9 combines with J gene TRBJ1-3, with TRBD1 identical over 7 bases. In germline, CDR1 is SGDLS, CDR2 YYNGEE. This CDR3 is 16 amino acids long. V lost 1 base, J lost 1 base, and 5 bases stayed unmatched. The CDR3 region is CASSVSTTGSGNTIYF. For the CDR3, the DNA is TGTGCCAGCAGCGTATCGACGACAGGGTCTGGAAACACCATATATTTT. The full variable domain, completed using reference TRBV9 and TRBJ1-3, is DSGVTQTPKHLITATGQRVTLRCSPRSGDLSVYWYQQSLDQGLQFLIQYYNGEERAKGNILERFSAQQFPDLHSELNLSSLELGDSALYFCASSVSTTGSGNTIYFGEGSWLTVV.

This clonotype was counted at least ten times. J is TRBJ1-4 and V is TRBV29-1, with D maybe TRBD1 (5 bases). Looked up from germline, CDR1 is SQVTM and CDR2 is ANQGSEA. The CDR3 loop spans 11 amino acids. V was trimmed by 3 bases and J by 8 bases, leaving 7 bases between them. The CDR3 coding sequence is TGCAGCGTTGACAGGGAGGAAAAACTGTTTTTT. This encodes CSVDREEKLFF.

The genes are TRBV30 and TRBJ2-3; maybe TRBD1 (6 bases). This CDR3 spans 14 amino acids. Germline values: CDR1 GTSNPN, CDR2 SVGIG (reference sequence). V was trimmed by 3 bases and J by 2 bases, leaving 12 bases between them. CDR3 protein: CAWREQGPTDTQYF. As DNA, the CDR3 is TGTGCCTGGAGGGAACAGGGTCCCACAGATACGCAGTATTTT.

The chain has TRBV6-6 and TRBJ2-1; the D gene could be TRBD1 or TRBD2 (5 bases each). This CDR3 is 14 amino acids long. The V end lost 2 bases, the J end lost 9 bases, and 14 bases lay between the germline ends. CDR1 is MNHNY, CDR2 SVGAGI, per germline (reference sequence). As DNA, the CDR3 is TGTGCCAGCAGTTACGGGGGTCGGGGCAGTGAGCAGTTCTTC. Translation gives CASSYGGRGSEQFF.

This clonotype was seen more than once but under ten times. This sequence joins TRBV6-2 or TRBV6-3 and TRBJ1-1; tentative D call: TRBD1 (6 bases). The CDR3 is 13 amino acids. CDR1 is MNHEY and CDR2 is SVGEGT in the germline V gene. Trimming pared 3 bases from V and 5 bases from J, leaving 10 bases between. CDR3 sequence: CASSYPQGTEAFF. The CDR3 DNA sequence: TGTGCCAGCAGTTATCCCCAGGGGACTGAAGCTTTCTTT.

In the case of this clonotype: An end of the junction differs from the germline gene, which may be a read error. V gene TRBV20-1 combines with J gene TRBJ2-3, with D possibly being TRBD2 (7 bases). The CDR3 covers 15 residues. Per germline, CDR1 DFQATT and CDR2 SNEGSKA (reference sequence). The CDR3 spells CGAIPMGGLLDTQYF. Written as DNA, the CDR3 is TGCGGTGCAATACCCATGGGGGGGCTATTAGATACGCAGTATTTT.

This clonotype occurred once. The chain combines TRBV12-3 or TRBV12-4 with TRBJ2-5; no firm D call. The J call is doubtful: the DNA matches TRBJ2-1 better. CDR3 length equals 13 residues. DNA of the CDR3: TGTGCCAGCACCCAACATAGCTCAGAGACCCAGTTCTTC. This codes for CASTQHSSETQFF.

Note on this clonotype: A much more abundant neighbour one base away suggests this may be a read error. The J gene is TRBJ2-1, the V gene TRBV20-1; tentatively, D is TRBD2 (7 bases). Germline loops: CDR1 DFQATT, CDR2 SNEGSKA (reference sequence). V dropped 5 bases and J dropped 12 bases, with 20 bases sitting between them. CDR3 length equals 13 residues. The CDR3 here is CSAPPGGAYGQFF. As DNA, the CDR3 is TGCAGTGCTCCTCCTGGGGGGGCGTATGGGCAGTTCTTC.

In its sample, this clonotype was seen many times. The chain is built from TRBV4-2 and TRBJ2-3, with 7 bases aligning to TRBD2. The germline CDR1 and CDR2 sequences are LGHNA and YNFKEQ. V lost 0 bases, J lost 6 bases, and 3 bases stayed unmatched. CDR3 length equals 14 residues. In DNA, the CDR3 is TGTGCCAGCAGCCAAGATTCGGGGGGTGATACGCAGTATTTT. Its translation is CASSQDSGGDTQYF.

V usage is TRBV20-1 and J usage is TRBJ2-5; 7 positions agree with TRBD2. Germline-derived CDR1 and CDR2 are DFQATT and SNEGSKA (reference sequence). The CDR3 is 16 amino acids. The V segment lost 3 bases and the J segment 4 bases; nucleotides outside the gene matches: 14. The CDR3 coding sequence is TGCAGTGCTAGGTCCGGAACGGGAGGATGGCGAGAGACCCAGTACTTC. Amino acids: CSARSGTGGWRETQYF.